This T cell receptor beta chain was retrieved from a study of response to subunit inactivated influenza vaccine. The study, taken as a whole, reports: Few additional T cells are recruited per seasonal influenza vaccination, authors suggested.

TCRdb used MiXCR to reprocess the RT-PCR reads, holding one entry per CDR3 protein. The sample shows about 500,000 distinct CDR3 sequences, 10% to 15% of them seen only once. This clonotype turned up a few times. Antigen specificity is unknown. Trimming cost V 3 bases and J 1 base, with 6 bases left between them. The CDR3 loop spans 13 amino acids. Germline CDR1 reads MGHDK; CDR2 reads SYGVNS. Sample: PBMCs from blood, taken 35 to 45 days after vaccination. The chain carries TRBV25-1 and TRBJ2-5; D remains ambiguous. The receptor's source is a man aged 50-59 years who received an inactivated influenza vaccine. In DNA form, the CDR3 reads TGTGCCAGCAGTGACGGCAGCCAAGAGACCCAGTACTTC. Its translation is CASSDGSQETQYF.